Listed here are 15 T cell receptor beta chains from one sample, sequenced in a study of T cell repertoires in cytomegalovirus infection. Antigens for these TCRs are unknown. From the reads, TCRdb called clonotypes with MiXCR, one entry per CDR3 protein. This sample yields fewer than 150,000 distinct CDR3 sequences, of which 30% are seen a single time; less than 45% belongs to the top ten. The source was CD8+ T cells from cultured PBMCs, collected from culture after CMV antigen stimulation. Receptors were obtained from a human donor in good health (CMV status not recorded). Some clones in this sample may be carry-over from other donors' samples.

This rearrangement joins TRBV4-1 to TRBJ1-1; no definite D call. Germline CDR1 reads MGHRA; CDR2 reads YSYEKL. Trimming took 1 base from V and 7 from J, leaving 16 bases between them. There are 15 residues in the CDR3. The CDR3 DNA reads TGCGCCAGCAGCCAAGTCTCCCCTGCCGGTGGTGAAGCTTTCTTT. Its translation: CASSQVSPAGGEAFF.

Only a few counts were recorded for this clonotype. The V and J genes are TRBV15 and TRBJ2-7, with 9 bases lining up with TRBD1. The CDR3 loop spans 14 amino acids. Germline-derived CDR1 and CDR2 are LNHNV and YYDKDF (reference sequence). The trim removed 5 bases at V and 2 bases at J, leaving 4 bases unmatched. CDR3 DNA: TGTGCCACCAGCCACCGGGACAGGGCCTACGAGCAGTACTTC. As protein: CATSHRDRAYEQYF.

This clonotype was recorded once. This sequence joins TRBV9 and TRBJ1-1; 9 nucleotides agree with TRBD1. The germline gives CDR1 SGDLS, CDR2 YYNGEE. The CDR3 sequence is 13 residues long. After removal of 7 bases from V and 3 bases from J, the junction contained 4 bases not matched to a gene. CDR3 residues: CASAGQGHTEAFF. Written as DNA, the CDR3 is TGTGCCAGCGCCGGACAGGGGCACACTGAAGCTTTCTTT.

The CDR3 protein is CASSVGGAVNEQFF. The CDR3, as DNA: TGTGCCAGCAGCGTAGGGGGGGCCGTCAATGAGCAGTTCTTC. The genes are TRBV6-6 and TRBJ2-1; a possible D gene is TRBD2 (7 bases). Trimming stripped 6 bases from V and 6 bases from J, with 15 bases between. This CDR3 spans 14 amino acids. Germline CDR1 is MNHNY and CDR2 is SVGAGI (reference sequence).

This clonotype was observed a handful of times. DNA of the CDR3: TGCGCCAGCAGCCAACTCCTAGACAGTAACTCTGGAAACACCATATATTTT. Translated: CASSQLLDSNSGNTIYF. This rearrangement joins TRBV4-3 to TRBJ1-3, with D maybe TRBD1 (5 bases). Trimming stripped 2 bases from V and 0 bases from J, with 14 bases between. The CDR3 consists of 17 residues. CDR1 is LGHNA and CDR2 is YSLEER in the germline V gene.

The genes are TRBV12-3 or TRBV12-4 and TRBJ1-5, with D perhaps matching TRBD1 (5 bases). The V and J ends lost 5 bases and 9 bases respectively, with 17 bases between them. There are 14 residues in the CDR3. CDR3: CASSPEGLEGPQHF. CDR3 in DNA: TGTGCCAGCAGTCCCGAGGGGCTCGAAGGGCCCCAGCATTTT.

The chain combines TRBV6-6 with TRBJ1-1; D unclear. Between the trimmed V and J ends, which lost 7 bases and 4 bases, there was a span of 7 bases. Per the germline V gene, CDR1 is MNHNY and CDR2 is SVGAGI (reference sequence). The CDR3 contains 11 residues. The CDR3 DNA reads as TGTGCCAGCAAGTGGGGCACTGAAGCTTTCTTT. This codes for CASKWGTEAFF.

The V call is TRBV6-5, the J call TRBJ2-2; weak D call: TRBD2 (6 bases). This CDR3 region has 13 residues. The V end was cut by 2 bases, the J end by 8 bases, with 9 bases between. The germline V gene encodes CDR1 MNHEY and CDR2 SVGAGI. Here the CDR3 reads CASSYGGRGELFF. The CDR3 DNA is TGTGCCAGCAGTTACGGGGGGAGGGGGGAGCTGTTTTTT.

In its sample, this clonotype was seen a few times. The chain combines TRBV5-6 with TRBJ2-2; D not resolved. This CDR3 contains 13 residues. Germline lookup yields CDR1 SGHDT and CDR2 YYEEEE. Trimming took off 0 bases at V and 4 bases at J, with 4 bases between the two ends. CDR3 sequence: CASSLVGTGELFF. The CDR3 nucleotides are TGTGCCAGCAGCTTGGTTGGCACCGGGGAGCTGTTTTTT.

This clonotype was observed a few times. The chain couples TRBV15 to TRBJ2-7; 8 bases fit TRBD1. Germline CDR1 is LNHNV and CDR2 is YYDKDF (reference sequence). The CDR3 has 16 amino acids. V lost 3 bases to trimming and J lost 6 bases; unmatched junction nucleotides: 13. CDR3 region: CATSSLGGQGAGEQYF. In DNA, the CDR3 is TGTGCCACCAGCAGCTTGGGAGGCCAGGGGGCAGGCGAGCAGTACTTC.

This clonotype was seen many times. The chain couples TRBV7-2 to TRBJ1-1; D ambiguous. The germline gives CDR1 SGHTA, CDR2 FQGNSA. V was cut by 4 bases and J by 0 bases, with 9 bases left in between. The CDR3 is 14 residues long. The CDR3: CASSWGIMNTEAFF. CDR3 nucleotide sequence: TGTGCCAGCAGCTGGGGAATCATGAACACTGAAGCTTTCTTT.

This clonotype appeared a few times. The gene calls are TRBV7-6 and TRBJ2-2; no clear D gene. V was clipped by 0 bases and J by 5 bases, with 4 bases between them. Germline V gives CDR1 SGHVS, CDR2 FNYEAQ. This CDR3 comprises 13 residues. CDR3 region: CASSLASTGELFF. The CDR3, as DNA: TGTGCCAGCAGCTTAGCCTCAACCGGGGAGCTGTTTTTT.

The chain recombines TRBV7-9 with TRBJ1-1; possible D gene TRBD1, 5 bases. This CDR3 is built from 15 residues. Germline loops: CDR1 SEHNR, CDR2 FQNEAQ (reference sequence). V was pared by 4 bases and J by 3 bases, with 15 bases between. In DNA form, the CDR3 reads TGTGCCAGCAGCTCGAACGCGGGACCTTACACTGAAGCTTTCTTT. This gives the protein CASSSNAGPYTEAFF.

The count of this clonotype is one. This chain joins TRBV6-2 or TRBV6-3 and TRBJ2-1; the match to TRBD2 covers 7 bases. From germline, CDR1 is MNHEY and CDR2 SVGEGT. Trimming at V came to 10 bases and at J to 0 bases, leaving 9 bases not matched to a gene. This CDR3 has 15 residues. As DNA, the CDR3 is TGTGCCACCTACGGGAGGAGGAGCTCCTACAATGAGCAGTTCTTC. As protein: CATYGRRSSYNEQFF.

The chain is built from TRBV2 and TRBJ1-1; 12 nucleotides agree with TRBD1. Germline CDR1 SNHLY, CDR2 FYNNEI. The CDR3 is 17 amino acids. V was clipped by 7 bases and J by 5 bases; unmatched bases: 14. The CDR3 loop is CASTRGTGGEKGTEAFF. CDR3 bases: TGTGCCAGCACCAGAGGGACAGGGGGCGAGAAAGGGACTGAAGCTTTCTTT.